These 32 T cell receptor beta chains originate from one sample sequenced in a study of T cell responses to AZD1222 COVID-19 vaccine. TCRdb keeps only in-frame clones here, not all; method: immunoSEQ multiplex PCR. The table lists about 68,000 clones, about three quarters of them singletons. This material consisted of peripheral blood, taken on day 0 of AZD1222 vaccination. The receptors were sampled from an adult in good health.

This rearrangement joins TRBV5-1 to TRBJ1-2, with TRBD1 identical over 8 bases. Germline CDR1 is SGHRS and CDR2 is YFSETQ. The CDR3 has 18 residues. V shed 0 bases, J shed 0 bases, and the junction held 10 bases outside the gene matches. The CDR3 loop reads CASSLDPGGSGANYGYTF. In DNA, the CDR3 is TGCGCCAGCAGCTTGGACCCAGGGGGCTCTGGAGCTAACTATGGCTACACCTTC.

This chain joins TRBV5-6 and TRBJ1-6; D call uncertain. This CDR3 is built from 14 residues. Germline CDR1 and CDR2: SGHDT and YYEEEE. Trimming removed 1 base from V and 7 bases from J, with 9 bases in between. The CDR3 bases are TGTGCCAGCAGCTTGCAACAGTTCAATTCACCCCTCCACTTT. Translated: CASSLQQFNSPLHF.

The J gene is TRBJ2-3, the V gene TRBV5-6; D is undetermined. The CDR3 contains 11 residues. The germline V gene encodes CDR1 SGHDT and CDR2 YYEEEE. V shed 4 bases and J shed 2 bases, with 2 bases lying between them. The CDR3 here is CASSDTDTQYF. The CDR3 DNA reads TGTGCCAGCAGCGACACAGATACGCAGTATTTT.

The V gene is TRBV19, the J gene TRBJ1-1, with 8 positions matching TRBD1. Germline CDR1 and CDR2: LNHDA and SQIVND (reference sequence). This CDR3 is built from 14 residues. With V trimmed by 7 bases and J by 4 bases, 8 bases remained unmatched. In DNA form, the CDR3 reads TGTGCCAGTATTCCCGGACAGGGAGGCACTGAAGCTTTCTTT. It specifies CASIPGQGGTEAFF.

The chain is built from TRBV9 and TRBJ1-2, with a tentative D call TRBD1 (6 bases). Germline CDR1 reads SGDLS; CDR2 reads YYNGEE. The CDR3 has 15 amino acids. Trimming removed 1 base from V and 6 bases from J, with 16 bases in between. This CDR3 is CASSVRGDSDNGYTF. In DNA, the CDR3 is TGTGCCAGCAGCGTAAGGGGGGACTCAGATAATGGCTACACCTTC.

In DNA, the CDR3 is TGTGCCAGTAGTGAGGCGGTAGCGGGGGCATACGAGCAGTACTTC. Protein: CASSEAVAGAYEQYF. V gene TRBV19 combines with J gene TRBJ2-7, with 9 bases that match TRBD2. The germline V gene has CDR1 LNHDA and CDR2 SQIVND (reference sequence). The V gene end was trimmed by 5 bases and the J gene end by 4 bases; junction bases not matched to a gene: 9. The CDR3 is 15 amino acids.

This clone was observed a few times. V usage is TRBV3-1 (or the pseudogene TRBV3-2) and J usage is TRBJ1-6, with a possible D match to TRBD1 (5 bases). V lost 4 bases to trimming and J lost 6 bases, with 10 bases between them. The V gene's germline CDR1 is LGHDT and CDR2 YNNKEL (reference sequence). There are 14 residues in the CDR3. CDR3 amino acids: CASSPDSFNSPLHF. CDR3 coding DNA: TGTGCCAGCAGCCCCGACAGTTTTAATTCACCCCTCCACTTT.

The rearrangement joins TRBV4-1 to TRBJ1-4; 7 nucleotides line up with TRBD1. Germline-derived CDR1 and CDR2 are MGHRA and YSYEKL. V gave up 2 bases and J gave up 7 bases; unmatched junction bases: 7. The CDR3 has 15 residues. CDR3 coding DNA: TGCGCCAGCAGCCAATTAGGAGGGGGCTTTGAAAAACTGTTTTTT. Translated, it gives CASSQLGGGFEKLFF.

The chain carries TRBV5-6 and TRBJ2-7; a weak D match, TRBD1 (5 bases). The V end was cut by 4 bases, the J end by 2 bases, with 13 bases between. From germline, CDR1 is SGHDT and CDR2 YYEEEE. The CDR3 length is 14 residues. CDR3 nucleotides: TGTGCCAGCAGCCACCCACAGGAAACCTACGAGCAGTACTTC. Its translation: CASSHPQETYEQYF.

The chain has TRBV28 and TRBJ2-1, with TRBD2 matching over 12 bases. Trimming took 8 bases from V and 4 from J; bases not matched to a gene: 9. The CDR3 has 16 residues. Germline V gene lookup returns CDR1 MDHEN and CDR2 SYDVKM. As DNA, the CDR3 is TGTGCCAGCGGCCGACTAGCGGGGGACAATTACAATGAGCAGTTCTTC. Protein: CASGRLAGDNYNEQFF. The variable domain in full, with the rest retrieved from reference TRBV28 and TRBJ2-1, is DVKVTQSSRYLVKRTGEKVFLECVQDMDHENMFWYRQDPGLGLRLIYFSYDVKMKEKGDIPEGYSVSREKKERFSLILESASTNQTSMYLCASGRLAGDNYNEQFFGPGTRLTVL.

This chain connects TRBV7-9 to TRBJ2-7; perhaps TRBD2 as D (6 bases). This CDR3 region has 15 residues. V was cut by 3 bases and J by 3 bases, with 15 bases left in between. CDR1 SEHNR and CDR2 FQNEAQ come from the germline V gene (reference sequence). Written as DNA, the CDR3 is TGTGCCAGCAGCTTTATCGGGAGAGGAGACTACGAGCAGTACTTC. Translation gives CASSFIGRGDYEQYF.

The genes are TRBV6-5 and TRBJ1-5, with D unclear. The CDR3 covers 14 residues. CDR1 MNHEY and CDR2 SVGAGI come from the germline V gene. Trimming shortened V by 2 bases and J by 5 bases, and 10 bases separated the two germline ends. Here the CDR3 reads CASSYDGTYQPQHF. The DNA for the CDR3 is TGTGCCAGCAGTTACGACGGCACCTATCAGCCCCAGCATTTT.

The gene calls are TRBV6-5 and TRBJ1-1; D not certain. Per the germline V gene, CDR1 is MNHEY and CDR2 is SVGAGI. Trimming removed 5 bases from V and 7 bases from J, with 20 bases in between. The CDR3 contains 15 residues. CDR3 sequence reads: CASSNRRSHNGEAFF. Written as DNA, the CDR3 is TGTGCCAGCAGTAACCGACGTAGCCATAACGGTGAAGCTTTCTTT.

This clone was observed a handful of times. The gene calls are TRBV9 and TRBJ1-6, with D possibly TRBD1 on 5 matching bases. This CDR3 is 15 amino acids long. CDR1 and CDR2 (germline): SGDLS, YYNGEE. The ends were cut back, 0 bases at V and 8 bases at J, with 12 bases in the middle. The CDR3 loop reads CASSVGRGEDSPLHF. CDR3 DNA: TGTGCCAGCAGCGTAGGAAGAGGGGAGGATTCACCCCTCCACTTT.

This clone showed up just a few times. The gene calls are TRBV11-2 and TRBJ1-2, with D uncertain. Trimming stripped 6 bases from V and 4 bases from J, with 9 bases between. CDR1 and CDR2 from the germline V gene are SGHAT and FQNNGV. This CDR3 region has 12 residues. As DNA, the CDR3 is TGTGCCAGCAGGGGGAGGAGCTATGGCTACACCTTC. This encodes CASRGRSYGYTF.

This clone was observed a few times. This sequence joins TRBV18 and TRBJ1-1; D uncertain. V lost 0 bases and J lost 1, with 9 bases in between. The CDR3 contains 15 residues. Germline V lookup: CDR1 KGHSH, CDR2 LQKENI. CDR3 region: CASSPPVLGNTEAFF. The CDR3 nucleotides read TGTGCCAGCTCACCACCGGTCTTGGGGAACACTGAAGCTTTCTTT.

J is TRBJ1-6 and V is TRBV27; the D gene is possibly TRBD1 (6 bases). Germline CDR1 MNHEY, CDR2 SMNVEV (reference sequence). CDR3 length equals 20 residues. The V gene lost 5 bases and the J gene lost 7 bases, with 30 bases spanning the gap. CDR3 protein: CASSPWDPIYRDNLNSPLHF. CDR3 nucleotide sequence: TGTGCCAGCAGTCCCTGGGACCCAATCTACAGGGATAACTTGAATTCACCCCTCCACTTT.

This chain uses TRBV5-1 with TRBJ1-1; 9 nucleotides match TRBD1. Germline CDR1 SGHRS, CDR2 YFSETQ. Trimming at V came to 5 bases and at J to 4 bases, leaving 6 bases not matched to a gene. The CDR3 extends over 14 amino acids. CDR3 sequence reads: CASSGQGTFTEAFF. The DNA of the CDR3 is TGCGCCAGCAGTGGACAGGGGACCTTCACTGAAGCTTTCTTT.

V gene TRBV2 combines with J gene TRBJ2-3, with 10 bases fitting TRBD2. V lost 3 bases to trimming and J lost 2 bases; unmatched junction nucleotides: 11. From germline, CDR1 is SNHLY and CDR2 FYNNEI. The CDR3 covers 18 residues. The CDR3 sequence is CASSDLGAGLADTDTQYF. In DNA, the CDR3 is TGTGCCAGCAGTGACCTTGGGGCCGGACTAGCGGACACAGATACGCAGTATTTT.

As for this clone: Other nucleotide sequences in the sample specify the same CDR3. The rearrangement uses TRBV7-3 and TRBJ2-1; D may be TRBD1 (5 bases). V dropped 6 bases and J dropped 10 bases, with 22 bases sitting between them. The CDR3 consists of 15 residues. The V gene's germline CDR1 is SGHTA and CDR2 FQGTGA. This CDR3 reads CASSLDRSTAKEQFF. CDR3 coding DNA: TGTGCCAGCAGTCTCGACAGATCTACAGCAAAGGAGCAGTTCTTC.

V gene TRBV28 combines with J gene TRBJ2-7; a weak D match, TRBD1 (6 bases). CDR1 and CDR2 (germline): MDHEN, SYDVKM. CDR3 length: 16 residues. The ends were cut back, 4 bases at V and 5 bases at J, with 21 bases in the middle. CDR3 loop: CASSSVRWAGAHEQYF. The CDR3 bases are TGTGCCAGCAGTTCAGTCCGTTGGGCAGGGGCCCACGAGCAGTACTTC.

V is TRBV28 and J is TRBJ1-5, with D hard to call. The germline V and J ends were trimmed by 3 bases and 7 bases, with 7 bases remaining between them. Germline V gene lookup returns CDR1 MDHEN and CDR2 SYDVKM. This CDR3 region has 12 residues. The CDR3 loop is CASSFGGQPQHF. The CDR3 DNA reads TGTGCCAGCAGTTTTGGCGGGCAGCCCCAGCATTTT.

This chain's CDR3 is CASSLESSYNSPLHF. The CDR3, as DNA: TGTGCCAGCAGTTTAGAGAGCTCCTATAATTCACCCCTCCACTTT. V and J are TRBV2 and TRBJ1-6; D call uncertain. CDR3 length: 15 amino acids. Germline CDR1 SNHLY, CDR2 FYNNEI. V was pared by 5 bases and J by 0 bases, with 8 bases between.

Concerning this clone: A read error is possible here, since a much larger clone lies one base away. This sample includes further DNA sequences coding for the same CDR3. The CDR3 bases are TGTGCCAGCAGCTTGTTGGGATTCGGATACGAGCAGTACTTC. Protein sequence: CASSLLGFGYEQYF. The rearrangement uses TRBV5-1 and TRBJ2-7; the D is unclear. The germline gives CDR1 SGHRS, CDR2 YFSETQ. This CDR3 is built from 14 residues.

In its sample, this clone was seen a few times. The V call is TRBV7-2, the J call TRBJ2-5, with a possible D match to TRBD1 (6 bases). CDR3 size: 15 residues. CDR1 is SGHTA and CDR2 is FQGNSA in the germline V gene. Trimming removed 1 base at V and 5 bases at J, with 14 bases between. CDR3 loop: CASSLGWGRGETQYF. The CDR3 DNA follows: TGTGCCAGCAGCTTAGGTTGGGGGCGCGGGGAGACCCAGTACTTC.

V and J are TRBV7-2 and TRBJ1-2, with D perhaps TRBD1 (6 bases). Germline lookup yields CDR1 SGHTA and CDR2 FQGNSA. This CDR3 contains 13 residues. The V end lost 5 bases, the J end lost 8 bases, and 15 bases lay between the germline ends. The CDR3 nucleotides read TGTGCCAGCAGCCCCAAGGGGGATTTGGGCTACACCTTC. It specifies CASSPKGDLGYTF.

The CDR3 nucleotides read TGCAGCGTGGGGAGGAATGGTGGCTACACCTTC. Translation: CSVGRNGGYTF. V and J are TRBV29-1 and TRBJ1-2; D not resolved. There are 11 residues in the CDR3. Deletions cut 6 bases from V and 7 bases from J, with 12 bases between. The germline CDR1 and CDR2 sequences are SQVTM and ANQGSEA.

The V call is TRBV24-1, the J call TRBJ1-2, with TRBD1 matching over 7 bases. The CDR3 spans 15 residues. From germline, CDR1 is KGHDR and CDR2 SFDVKD. Trimming removed 2 bases from V and 3 bases from J; junction bases left unmatched: 5. The CDR3 is CATSDWTGGDYGYTF. In nucleotides, the CDR3 is TGTGCCACCAGTGATTGGACAGGTGGAGACTATGGCTACACCTTC.

This clone is a singleton in its sample. The V call is TRBV21-1, the J call TRBJ2-2. TRBV21-1 is described as a pseudogene. The CDR3 contains 15 residues. The chain's CDR3 is CASRRDGPNTGELFF. CDR3 DNA sequence: TGTGCCAGCAGACGGGACGGGCCGAACACCGGGGAGCTGTTTTTT.

The chain carries TRBV9 and TRBJ1-2, with D perhaps matching TRBD1 (6 bases). Germline V CDR1 and CDR2: SGDLS, YYNGEE. The V end was cut by 3 bases, the J end by 8 bases, with 26 bases between. The length of the CDR3 is 17 residues. CDR3 DNA sequence: TGTGCCAGCAGCGCCCCCCTGGGGACACAGGGCGCTGGGGGCTACACCTTC. Its translation: CASSAPLGTQGAGGYTF.

The chain joins TRBV7-8 to TRBJ2-1; D perhaps matches TRBD1 (5 bases). V was shortened by 3 bases and J by 4 bases, with 10 bases between the two germline ends. The CDR3 contains 14 residues. Germline V lookup: CDR1 SGHVS, CDR2 FQNEAQ. CDR3 sequence: CASSFRDRYNEQFF. CDR3 in DNA: TGTGCCAGCAGCTTCCGAGACAGATACAATGAGCAGTTCTTC.

This clone has just one count. The genes are TRBV6-1 and TRBJ1-6; D unresolved. With 0 bases removed from V and 7 bases from J, the gap between germline ends came to 13 bases. Looked up from germline, CDR1 is MNHNS and CDR2 is SASEGT. CDR3 length: 16 residues. The CDR3 DNA reads TGTGCCAGCAGTGAAGCGACGAGAGGTTTCAATTCACCCCTCCACTTT. Translated, it gives CASSEATRGFNSPLHF.